This entry lists 15 T cell receptor beta chains sequenced from one sample in a study of blood T cell repertoires in COVID-19. Libraries were prepared by immunoSEQ multiplex PCR; TCRdb keeps only in-frame clonotypes and omits some of them. The data hold approximately 140,000 clones, with 85% to 90% observed a single time. Input material: peripheral blood. All receptors derive from a man older than 75 with acute or convalescent COVID-19.

The V gene is TRBV2, the J gene TRBJ1-6; 8 positions match TRBD1. V lost 9 bases and J lost 9; bases outside the gene matches: 7. The length of the CDR3 is 13 residues. Germline CDR1 SNHLY, CDR2 FYNNEI. CDR3: CASRTGPGSPLHF. CDR3 coding DNA: TGTGCCAGTCGGACAGGGCCCGGTTCACCCCTCCACTTT.

V usage is TRBV19 and J usage is TRBJ2-5; 8 bases fit TRBD2. Per the germline V gene, CDR1 is LNHDA and CDR2 is SQIVND (reference sequence). The CDR3 length is 14 residues. V shed 8 bases, J shed 7 bases, and the junction held 12 bases outside the gene matches. The chain's CDR3 is CASSLAGKSGTQYF. CDR3 DNA: TGTGCCAGTTCTCTAGCGGGTAAAAGCGGGACCCAGTACTTC.

This clone was seen just once. This chain uses TRBV25-1 with TRBJ2-5, with a tentative D call TRBD1 (7 bases). V was cut by 4 bases and J by 6 bases, with 18 bases left in between. The CDR3 contains 15 residues. Germline loops: CDR1 MGHDK, CDR2 SYGVNS. The CDR3 nucleotides read TGTGCCAGCAGTGCCGGCGCAGGGGGGTTGAAGACCCAGTACTTC. Translation: CASSAGAGGLKTQYF.

V and J are TRBV2 and TRBJ1-5; possibly TRBD1 for D (6 bases). V was trimmed by 8 bases and J by 1 base, leaving 15 bases between them. There are 15 residues in the CDR3. Germline V gene sequence: CDR1 SNHLY, CDR2 FYNNEI. The CDR3 region is CASGSDRMSNQPQHF. As DNA, the CDR3 is TGTGCCAGCGGATCAGACAGGATGAGCAATCAGCCCCAGCATTTT.

The chain joins TRBV29-1 to TRBJ2-7, with 7 bases fitting TRBD1. The CDR3 contains 12 residues. V lost 7 bases, J lost 6 bases, and 9 bases stayed unmatched. Germline values: CDR1 SQVTM, CDR2 ANQGSEA. The CDR3 nucleotides read TGCAGCGCCGTGCAGGGGGATCGCGAGCAGTACTTC. It translates to CSAVQGDREQYF.

This clone showed up just once. This chain connects TRBV5-1 to TRBJ2-6, with TRBD1 matching 7 bases. The germline CDR1 and CDR2 sequences are SGHRS and YFSETQ. V lost 4 bases and J lost 3; bases outside the gene matches: 4. CDR3 length: 15 residues. The CDR3 DNA is TGCGCCAGCAGCCGAACAGGGGATGGGGCCAACGTCCTGACTTTC. This gives the protein CASSRTGDGANVLTF.

CDR3 sequence reads: CASSRIRGNGNSPLHF. In DNA form, the CDR3 reads TGTGCCAGCAGCCGTATCAGGGGGAACGGAAATTCACCCCTCCACTTT. The V call is TRBV2, the J call TRBJ1-6, with 7 bases lining up with TRBD1. The germline V gene encodes CDR1 SNHLY and CDR2 FYNNEI. The junction had 12 bases not matched to a gene; V was cut back by 6 bases and J by 7 bases. CDR3 length: 16 amino acids.

V usage is TRBV5-1 and J usage is TRBJ2-5; 8 bases are a match to TRBD2. Germline V gene sequence: CDR1 SGHRS, CDR2 YFSETQ. The CDR3 is 15 residues long. V was pared by 4 bases and J by 4 bases, with 9 bases of the junction left unmatched. The DNA for the CDR3 is TGCGCCAGCAGCATGGGGCGGGAGGCCCCAGAGACCCAGTACTTC. As protein: CASSMGREAPETQYF.

V usage is TRBV5-6 and J usage is TRBJ1-1, with D perhaps matching TRBD1 (5 bases). Looked up from germline, CDR1 is SGHDT and CDR2 is YYEEEE. This CDR3 has 14 amino acids. V was shortened by 4 bases and J by 1 base, with 11 bases between the two germline ends. CDR3 nucleotides: TGTGCCAGCAGCCCCCGGGGGACGAACACTGAAGCTTTCTTT. It specifies CASSPRGTNTEAFF.

As DNA, the CDR3 is TGTGCCAGCACCCATTCTCTCGGTCTTAAGGAAGGCGGCTATGGCTACACCTTC. Translating gives CASTHSLGLKEGGYGYTF. J is TRBJ1-2 and V is TRBV7-9, with D uncertain. The germline V and J ends were trimmed by 7 bases and 4 bases, with 28 bases remaining between them. CDR1 is SEHNR and CDR2 is FQNEAQ in the germline V gene (reference sequence). The CDR3 totals 18 residues. Drawing the rest from reference TRBV7-9 and TRBJ1-2, the complete variable domain is DTGVSQNPRHKITKRGQNVTFRCDPISEHNRLYWYRQTLGQGPEFLTYFQNEAQLEKSRLLSDRFSAERPKGSFSTLEIQRTEQGDSAMYLCASTHSLGLKEGGYGYTFGSGTRLTVV.

The V gene is TRBV11-2, the J gene TRBJ1-3; TRBD1 is a possible D gene (6 bases). The CDR3 is 17 residues long. CDR1 and CDR2 (germline): SGHAT, FQNNGV. With 2 bases removed from V and 0 bases from J, the gap between germline ends came to 14 bases. CDR3 loop: CASSLRGTRASGNTIYF. Written as DNA, the CDR3 is TGTGCCAGCAGCTTAAGGGGGACACGAGCCTCTGGAAACACCATATATTTT. Supplemented by reference TRBV11-2 and TRBJ1-3, the full variable domain reads EAGVAQSPRYKIIEKRQSVAFWCNPISGHATLYWYQQILGQGPKLLIQFQNNGVVDDSQLPKDRFSAERLKGVDSTLKIQPAKLEDSAVYLCASSLRGTRASGNTIYFGEGSWLTVV.

This chain uses TRBV7-9 with TRBJ1-2; 8 nucleotides agree with TRBD1. The CDR3 has 15 residues. Germline lookup yields CDR1 SEHNR and CDR2 FQNEAQ (reference sequence). Trimming cost V 5 bases and J 2 bases; bases outside gene matches: 7. This chain's CDR3 is CASSLETGANYGYTF. CDR3 DNA sequence: TGTGCCAGCAGCCTGGAGACAGGGGCGAACTATGGCTACACCTTC.

The chain carries TRBV19 and TRBJ2-7; the D gene is possibly TRBD2 (5 bases). CDR3 length equals 14 residues. The germline V and J ends were trimmed by 2 bases and 4 bases, with 12 bases remaining between them. Germline-derived CDR1 and CDR2 are LNHDA and SQIVND (reference sequence). This chain's CDR3 is CASSITSSPYEQYF. The CDR3 nucleotides are TGTGCCAGTAGTATAACCTCTAGCCCGTACGAGCAGTACTTC.

The chain combines TRBV10-2 with TRBJ2-1; 7 bases fit TRBD2. Germline V gene sequence: CDR1 WSHSY, CDR2 SAAADI. V shed 6 bases and J 7 bases; nucleotides not matched to a gene: 15. CDR3 size: 16 residues. The CDR3 sequence: CASSPNLADPENEQFF. CDR3 DNA: TGCGCCAGCAGCCCCAATCTAGCGGACCCGGAAAATGAGCAGTTCTTC.

This chain uses TRBV19 with TRBJ1-3; TRBD1 might be the D (6 bases). V was clipped by 6 bases and J by 4 bases, with 16 bases between them. CDR3 length: 15 residues. Germline assignment: CDR1 LNHDA and CDR2 SQIVND (reference sequence). The CDR3 here is CASSHLQGTGNTIYF. The CDR3 nucleotides read TGTGCCAGTAGCCACCTCCAGGGGACAGGAAACACCATATATTTT.